This T cell receptor beta chain was obtained from a study of T cells after yellow fever vaccination. General study findings and limits: Weaker, the secondary response peaked sooner, at day 5 versus 15. A small proportion of clonotypes was detected in both the CD4 and CD8 compartments. Subsequent booster samples again held most clones from primary vaccination (approximately 95% CD4, approximately 85% CD8).

Production of TCR cDNA was by 5'RACE template switching, which also added a universal primer site and UMIs. MiXCR, applied by TCRdb to the 5' RACE reads, yields one record per CDR3 protein. Among 180,000 or so distinct CDR3 sequences, 11% were seen once, and the ten largest hold around 34%. This clonotype occurred a few times. Its antigen is unidentified. CDR3 length: 18 residues. With 2 bases removed from V and 5 bases from J, the gap between germline ends came to 24 bases. The germline V gene encodes CDR1 SEHNR and CDR2 FQNEAQ (reference sequence). This sequence joins TRBV7-9 and TRBJ2-5; the D is unclear. The receptor was derived from a man aged 18 to 35 who received the YFV17D yellow fever vaccine. The source material was CD8+ T cells sorted from PBMCs, sampled 15 days after the yellow fever booster vaccination. Written as DNA, the CDR3 is TGTGCCAGCAGCTTAATGAACGAGGAATACCGATATGTGGAGACCCAGTACTTC. Translating it yields CASSLMNEEYRYVETQYF.